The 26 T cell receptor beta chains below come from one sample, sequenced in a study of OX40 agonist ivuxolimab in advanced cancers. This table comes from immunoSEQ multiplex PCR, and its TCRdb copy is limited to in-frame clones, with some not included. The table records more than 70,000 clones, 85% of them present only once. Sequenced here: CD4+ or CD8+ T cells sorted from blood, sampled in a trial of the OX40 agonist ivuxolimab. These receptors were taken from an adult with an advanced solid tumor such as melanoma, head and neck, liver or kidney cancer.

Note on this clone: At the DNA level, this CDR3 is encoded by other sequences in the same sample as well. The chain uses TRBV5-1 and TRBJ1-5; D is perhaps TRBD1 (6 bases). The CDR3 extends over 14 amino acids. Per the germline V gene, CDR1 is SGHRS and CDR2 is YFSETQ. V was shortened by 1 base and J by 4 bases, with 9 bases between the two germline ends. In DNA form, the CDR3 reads TGCGCCAGCAGCTTGACAGGGACTAATCAGCCCCAGCATTTT. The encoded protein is CASSLTGTNQPQHF. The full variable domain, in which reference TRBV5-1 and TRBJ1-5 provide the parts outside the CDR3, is KAGVTQTPRYLIKTRGQQVTLSCSPISGHRSVSWYQQTPGQGLQFLFEYFSETQRNKGNFPGRFSGRQFSNSRSEMNVSTLELGDSALYLCASSLTGTNQPQHFGDGTRLSIL.

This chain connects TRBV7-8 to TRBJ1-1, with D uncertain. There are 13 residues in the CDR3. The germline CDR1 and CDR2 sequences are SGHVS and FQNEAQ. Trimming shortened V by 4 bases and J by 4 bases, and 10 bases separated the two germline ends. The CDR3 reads CASSSLGGTEAFF. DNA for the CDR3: TGTGCCAGCAGCTCCCTGGGTGGCACTGAAGCTTTCTTT.

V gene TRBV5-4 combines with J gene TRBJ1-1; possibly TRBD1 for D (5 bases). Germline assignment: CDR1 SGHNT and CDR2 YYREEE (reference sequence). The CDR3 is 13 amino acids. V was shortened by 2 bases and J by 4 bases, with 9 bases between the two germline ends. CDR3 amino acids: CASSFTGGTEAFF. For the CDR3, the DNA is TGTGCCAGCAGCTTTACGGGGGGCACTGAAGCTTTCTTT.

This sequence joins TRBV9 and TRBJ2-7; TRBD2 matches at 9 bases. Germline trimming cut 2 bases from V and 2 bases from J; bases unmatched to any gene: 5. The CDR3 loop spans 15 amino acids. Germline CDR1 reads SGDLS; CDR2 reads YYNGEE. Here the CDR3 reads CASSVEAGGPYEQYF. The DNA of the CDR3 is TGTGCCAGCAGCGTCGAAGCGGGAGGCCCCTACGAGCAGTACTTC. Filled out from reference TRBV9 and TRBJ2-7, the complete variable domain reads DSGVTQTPKHLITATGQRVTLRCSPRSGDLSVYWYQQSLDQGLQFLIQYYNGEERAKGNILERFSAQQFPDLHSELNLSSLELGDSALYFCASSVEAGGPYEQYFGPGTRLTVT.

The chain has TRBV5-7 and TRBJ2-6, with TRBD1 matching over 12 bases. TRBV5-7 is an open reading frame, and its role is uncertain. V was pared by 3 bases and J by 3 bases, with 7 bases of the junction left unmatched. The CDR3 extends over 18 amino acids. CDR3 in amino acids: CASSWNRDRGLGANVLTF. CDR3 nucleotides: TGTGCCAGCAGCTGGAACCGGGACAGGGGGCTTGGGGCCAACGTCCTGACTTTC.

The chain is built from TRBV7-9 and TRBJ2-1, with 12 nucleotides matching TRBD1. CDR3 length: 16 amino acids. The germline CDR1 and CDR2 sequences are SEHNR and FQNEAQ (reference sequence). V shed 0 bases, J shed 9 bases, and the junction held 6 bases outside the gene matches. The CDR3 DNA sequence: TGTGCCAGCAGCTTAGCCGGGACAGGGGGCGCGGGTGAGCAGTTCTTC. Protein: CASSLAGTGGAGEQFF.

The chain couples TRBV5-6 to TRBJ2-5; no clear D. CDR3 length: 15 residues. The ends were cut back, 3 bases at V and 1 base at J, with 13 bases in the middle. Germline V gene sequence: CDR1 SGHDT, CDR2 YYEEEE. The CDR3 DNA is TGTGCCAGCAGCTCTGACCTCAGTGCCCAAGAGACCCAGTACTTC. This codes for CASSSDLSAQETQYF.

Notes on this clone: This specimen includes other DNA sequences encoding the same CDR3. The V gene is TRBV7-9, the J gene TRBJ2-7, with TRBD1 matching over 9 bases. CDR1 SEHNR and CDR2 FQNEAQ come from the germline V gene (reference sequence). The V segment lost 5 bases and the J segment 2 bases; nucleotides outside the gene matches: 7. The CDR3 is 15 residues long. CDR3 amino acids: CASSLAGQGPYEQYF. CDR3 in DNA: TGTGCCAGCAGCCTGGCCGGACAGGGGCCCTACGAGCAGTACTTC.

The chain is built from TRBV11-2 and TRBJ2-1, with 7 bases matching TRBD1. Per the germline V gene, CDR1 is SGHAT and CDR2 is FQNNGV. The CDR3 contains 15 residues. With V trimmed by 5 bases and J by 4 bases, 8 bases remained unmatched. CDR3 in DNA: TGTGCCAGCAGCCCTAGGCCGACAGGGTACAATGAGCAGTTCTTC. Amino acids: CASSPRPTGYNEQFF.

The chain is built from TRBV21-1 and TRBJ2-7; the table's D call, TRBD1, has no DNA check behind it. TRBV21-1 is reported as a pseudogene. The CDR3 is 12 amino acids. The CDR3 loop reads CASEGDSYEQYF. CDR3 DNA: TGTGCCAGCGAGGGGGACAGCTACGAGCAGTACTTC.

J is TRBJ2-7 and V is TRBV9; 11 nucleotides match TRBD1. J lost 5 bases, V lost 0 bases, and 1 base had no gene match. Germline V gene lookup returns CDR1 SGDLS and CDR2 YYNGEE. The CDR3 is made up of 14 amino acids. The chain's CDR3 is CASSVAGQGDEQYF. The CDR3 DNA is TGTGCCAGCAGCGTAGCGGGACAGGGGGACGAGCAGTACTTC. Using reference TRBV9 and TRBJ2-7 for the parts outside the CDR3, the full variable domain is DSGVTQTPKHLITATGQRVTLRCSPRSGDLSVYWYQQSLDQGLQFLIQYYNGEERAKGNILERFSAQQFPDLHSELNLSSLELGDSALYFCASSVAGQGDEQYFGPGTRLTVT.

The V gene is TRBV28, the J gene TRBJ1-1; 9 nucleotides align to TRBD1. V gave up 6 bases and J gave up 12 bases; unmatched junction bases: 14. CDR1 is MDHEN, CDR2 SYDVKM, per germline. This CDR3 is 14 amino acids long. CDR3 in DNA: TGTGCCAGCAGCTCGACAGGGGGAACCCAGGGTACTTTCTTT. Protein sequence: CASSSTGGTQGTFF.

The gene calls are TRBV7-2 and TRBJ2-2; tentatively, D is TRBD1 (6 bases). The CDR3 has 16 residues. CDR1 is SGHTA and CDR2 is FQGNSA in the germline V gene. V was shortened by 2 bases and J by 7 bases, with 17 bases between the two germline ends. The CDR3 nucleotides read TGTGCCAGCAGCTTACGAAATCCAGGGGCGGACGGGGAGCTGTTTTTT. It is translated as CASSLRNPGADGELFF. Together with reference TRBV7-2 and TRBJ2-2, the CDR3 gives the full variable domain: GAGVSQSPSNKVTEKGKDVELRCDPISGHTALYWYRQSLGQGLEFLIYFQGNSAPDKSGLPSDRFSAERTGGSVSTLTIQRTQQEDSAVYLCASSLRNPGADGELFFGEGSRLTVL.

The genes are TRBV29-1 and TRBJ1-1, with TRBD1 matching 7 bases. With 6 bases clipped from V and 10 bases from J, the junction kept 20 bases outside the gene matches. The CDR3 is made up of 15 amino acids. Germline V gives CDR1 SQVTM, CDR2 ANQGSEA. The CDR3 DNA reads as TGCAGCGTGTCCCCCGGGCTAAGCAGGGGGGTGGGAGCTTTCTTT. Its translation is CSVSPGLSRGVGAFF.

CDR3 protein: CASSRTGVSYEQYF. CDR3 nucleotide sequence: TGTGCCAGCAGCCGGACAGGGGTATCCTACGAGCAGTACTTC. The chain combines TRBV6-5 with TRBJ2-7, with 9 bases lining up with TRBD1. Germline loops: CDR1 MNHEY, CDR2 SVGAGI. The V segment lost 6 bases and the J segment 1 base; nucleotides outside the gene matches: 4. This CDR3 is 14 amino acids long.

The DNA for the CDR3 is TGTGCCAGCAGCCCGGGGACAGCTCGAACTAATTCACCCCTCCACTTT. This codes for CASSPGTARTNSPLHF. This rearrangement joins TRBV5-4 to TRBJ1-6, with 7 bases lining up with TRBD1. Trimming took 4 bases from V and 6 from J; bases not matched to a gene: 10. Looked up from germline, CDR1 is SGHNT and CDR2 is YYREEE (reference sequence). The CDR3 sequence is 16 residues long.

CDR3 residues: CASSWDRVGYTF. The DNA for the CDR3 is TGTGCCAGCAGCTGGGACAGGGTTGGCTACACCTTC. The V call is TRBV5-6, the J call TRBJ1-2; 9 bases align to TRBD1. Germline trimming cut 3 bases from V and 7 bases from J; bases unmatched to any gene: 1. Germline CDR1 SGHDT, CDR2 YYEEEE. The CDR3 covers 12 residues.

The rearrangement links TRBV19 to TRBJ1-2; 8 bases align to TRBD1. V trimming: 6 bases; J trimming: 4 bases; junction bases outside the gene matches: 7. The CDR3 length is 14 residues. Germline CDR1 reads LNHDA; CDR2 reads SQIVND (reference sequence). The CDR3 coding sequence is TGTGCCAGTAGCCCAACAGGGGGTGCCTATGGCTACACCTTC. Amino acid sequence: CASSPTGGAYGYTF.

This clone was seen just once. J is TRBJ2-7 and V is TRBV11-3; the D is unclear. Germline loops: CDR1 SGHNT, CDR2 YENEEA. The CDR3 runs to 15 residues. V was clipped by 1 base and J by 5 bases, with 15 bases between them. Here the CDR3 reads CASSLAALGYNEQYF. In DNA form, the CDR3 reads TGTGCCAGCAGCTTAGCTGCATTAGGTTACAACGAGCAGTACTTC.

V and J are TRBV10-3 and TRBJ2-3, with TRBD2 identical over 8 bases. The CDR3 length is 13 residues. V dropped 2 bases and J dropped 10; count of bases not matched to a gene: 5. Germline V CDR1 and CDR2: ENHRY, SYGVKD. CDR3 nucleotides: TGTGCCATCAGTGAGCCCAGCGGGAGATCGCAGTATTTT. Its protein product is CAISEPSGRSQYF.

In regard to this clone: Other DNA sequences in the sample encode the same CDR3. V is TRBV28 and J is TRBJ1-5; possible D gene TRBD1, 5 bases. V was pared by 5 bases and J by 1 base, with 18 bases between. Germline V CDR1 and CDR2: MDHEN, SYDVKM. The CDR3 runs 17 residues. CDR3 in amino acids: CASSPPPRVRSNQPQHF. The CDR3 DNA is TGTGCCAGCAGTCCTCCGCCCAGGGTTAGGAGCAATCAGCCCCAGCATTTT. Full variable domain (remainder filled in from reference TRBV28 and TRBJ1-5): DVKVTQSSRYLVKRTGEKVFLECVQDMDHENMFWYRQDPGLGLRLIYFSYDVKMKEKGDIPEGYSVSREKKERFSLILESASTNQTSMYLCASSPPPRVRSNQPQHFGDGTRLSIL.

CDR3 in DNA: TGTGCCAGCAGTTTACCCGGGACAGGGCACAATCAGCCCCAGCATTTT. Its protein is CASSLPGTGHNQPQHF. The chain is built from TRBV28 and TRBJ1-5; 9 bases are a match to TRBD1. The CDR3 extends over 16 amino acids. V shed 2 bases, J shed 3 bases, and the junction held 5 bases outside the gene matches. Germline V gives CDR1 MDHEN, CDR2 SYDVKM.

The CDR3 reads CASSFHPGPYTDTQYF. The DNA of the CDR3 is TGTGCCAGCAGCTTTCATCCGGGACCCTACACAGATACGCAGTATTTT. The chain combines TRBV7-3 with TRBJ2-3; either TRBD1 or TRBD2 may supply D (5 bases each). The CDR3 has 16 amino acids. V lost 3 bases, J lost 2 bases, and 15 bases lay in between. Per the germline V gene, CDR1 is SGHTA and CDR2 is FQGTGA.

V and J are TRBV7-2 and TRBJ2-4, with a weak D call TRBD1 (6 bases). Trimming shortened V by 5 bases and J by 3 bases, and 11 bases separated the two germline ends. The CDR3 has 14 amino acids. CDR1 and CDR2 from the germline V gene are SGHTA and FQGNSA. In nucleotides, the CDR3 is TGTGCCAGCAGCAACAGGGTGGGCAAAAACATTCAGTACTTC. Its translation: CASSNRVGKNIQYF.

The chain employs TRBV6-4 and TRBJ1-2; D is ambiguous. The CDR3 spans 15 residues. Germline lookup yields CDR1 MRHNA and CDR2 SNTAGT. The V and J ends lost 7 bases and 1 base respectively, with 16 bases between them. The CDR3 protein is CASTKSEGLNYGYTF. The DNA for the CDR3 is TGTGCCAGCACCAAAAGCGAGGGCCTTAACTATGGCTACACCTTC.

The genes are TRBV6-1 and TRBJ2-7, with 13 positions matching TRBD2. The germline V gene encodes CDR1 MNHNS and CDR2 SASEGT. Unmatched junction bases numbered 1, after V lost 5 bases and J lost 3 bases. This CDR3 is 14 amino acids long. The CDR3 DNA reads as TGTGCCAGCAGTAGACTAGCGGGGGGCTACGAGCAGTACTTC. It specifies CASSRLAGGYEQYF.